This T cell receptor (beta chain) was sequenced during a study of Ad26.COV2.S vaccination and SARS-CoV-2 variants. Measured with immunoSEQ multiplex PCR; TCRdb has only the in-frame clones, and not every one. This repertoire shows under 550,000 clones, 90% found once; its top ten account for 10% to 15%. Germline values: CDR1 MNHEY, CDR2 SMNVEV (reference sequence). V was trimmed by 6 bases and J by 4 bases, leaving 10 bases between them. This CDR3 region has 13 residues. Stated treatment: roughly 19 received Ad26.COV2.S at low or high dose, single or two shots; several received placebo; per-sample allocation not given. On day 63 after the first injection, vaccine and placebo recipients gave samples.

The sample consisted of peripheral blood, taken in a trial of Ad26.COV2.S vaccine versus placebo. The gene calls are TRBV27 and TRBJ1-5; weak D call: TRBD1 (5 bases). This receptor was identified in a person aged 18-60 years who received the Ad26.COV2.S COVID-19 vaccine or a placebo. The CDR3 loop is CASRFRDNQPQHF. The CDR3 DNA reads TGTGCCAGCAGATTCAGGGATAATCAGCCCCAGCATTTT.